This TCR beta chain was obtained from a study of T cell changes during pregnancy in multiple sclerosis. This clone has just one count. The data were produced by immunoSEQ multiplex PCR, yet TCRdb's version contains in-frame clones alone and is incomplete. Among about 24,000 clones listed, 85% to 90% were seen once. V lost 0 bases, J lost 2 bases, and 4 bases stayed unmatched. Germline V gene sequence: CDR1 SGDLS, CDR2 YYNGEE. This CDR3 has 18 amino acids. This TCR came from a female donor in good health, enrolled as a control in a pregnancy study. The specimen comprised CD4+ T cells from peripheral blood mononuclear cells, sampled in the first trimester of pregnancy. The gene calls are TRBV9 and TRBJ2-1; TRBD2 matches at 14 bases. The CDR3 region is CASSVGLGLAGAYNEQFF. CDR3 nucleotides: TGTGCCAGCAGCGTAGGCCTGGGACTAGCGGGGGCCTACAATGAGCAGTTCTTC. Based on the CDR3 plus reference TRBV9 and TRBJ2-1, the full variable domain is DSGVTQTPKHLITATGQRVTLRCSPRSGDLSVYWYQQSLDQGLQFLIQYYNGEERAKGNILERFSAQQFPDLHSELNLSSLELGDSALYFCASSVGLGLAGAYNEQFFGPGTRLTVL.